The rows below give T cell receptor beta chains drawn from one sample of a study of T cell clones after liver transplantation. TCRdb's table, derived via immunoSEQ multiplex PCR, lists solely in-frame clones and lacks some. The table includes about 75,000 clones, approximately 81% detected once. This specimen was CD4+ T cells from blood, taken about 50 months after liver transplant. These receptors originate from a human patient who received a liver transplant. Some T cells may arise from the graft donor. Both conserved end residues are part of each CDR3. The order of the fields is V gene, J gene, D gene, clone size, CDR3 DNA, CDR3 protein. D genes are given only for firm matches. Size tells how often a clone was seen (once, few, many) or the class of an expanded clone, and some rows leave it out.

v_gene: TRBV7-2
j_gene: TRBJ1-2
d_gene: .
abundance: .
CDR3nt: TGTGCCAGCAGCCCCCTGGACAGCCTCTATGGCTACACCTTC
CDR3aa: CASSPLDSLYGYTF

v_gene: TRBV15
j_gene: TRBJ2-1
d_gene: TRBD2
abundance: .
CDR3nt: TGTGCCACCAGCAGGGGGGGGGTCAATGAGCAGTTCTTC
CDR3aa: CATSRGGVNEQFF

v_gene: TRBV5-1
j_gene: TRBJ1-1
d_gene: .
abundance: .
CDR3nt: TGCGCCAGCAGCAAAGGGACGGATAACACTGAAGCTTTCTTT
CDR3aa: CASSKGTDNTEAFF

v_gene: TRBV5-5
j_gene: TRBJ1-2
d_gene: .
abundance: .
CDR3nt: TGTGCCAGCAGCTTGGCCGTGGCGTCTTATGGCTACACCTTC
CDR3aa: CASSLAVASYGYTF

v_gene: TRBV7-9
j_gene: TRBJ2-1
d_gene: .
abundance: .
CDR3nt: TGTGCCAGCAGCCCCTCCGGGCGTCGAGGTGGTGGTGAGCAGTTCTTC
CDR3aa: CASSPSGRRGGGEQFF

v_gene: TRBV7-9
j_gene: TRBJ2-1
d_gene: .
abundance: .
CDR3nt: TGTGCCAGCAGCATCACGGGGGCCTTCGATGAGCAGTTCTTC
CDR3aa: CASSITGAFDEQFF

v_gene: TRBV4-2
j_gene: TRBJ2-3
d_gene: TRBD1
abundance: once
CDR3nt: TGTGCCAGCGGTCGGGACAGGGGAATCCATACGCAGTATTTT
CDR3aa: CASGRDRGIHTQYF

v_gene: TRBV6-1
j_gene: TRBJ2-7
d_gene: .
abundance: .
CDR3nt: TGTGCCAGCAGTGAACAACCGGGACAAACCTACGAGCAGTACTTC
CDR3aa: CASSEQPGQTYEQYF

v_gene: TRBV5-1
j_gene: TRBJ2-7
d_gene: .
abundance: .
CDR3nt: TGCGCCAGCAGCTTGGGAGGTATCTGGGACGAGCAGTACTTC
CDR3aa: CASSLGGIWDEQYF

v_gene: TRBV20-1
j_gene: TRBJ2-5
d_gene: .
abundance: .
CDR3nt: TGCAGTGCTAGCACCGAAGAGACCCAGTACTTC
CDR3aa: CSASTEETQYF

v_gene: TRBV10-3
j_gene: TRBJ1-5
d_gene: TRBD1
abundance: .
CDR3nt: TGTGCCACCTCAGGTTCGACAGGGGCTTCATTACGCCAGCCCCAGCATTTT
CDR3aa: CATSGSTGASLRQPQHF

v_gene: TRBV7-2
j_gene: TRBJ1-4
d_gene: .
abundance: once
CDR3nt: TGTGCCAGCAGCTATACTTACCCCAGGGGCGAAAAACTGTTTTTT
CDR3aa: CASSYTYPRGEKLFF

v_gene: TRBV18
j_gene: TRBJ2-7
d_gene: .
abundance: .
CDR3nt: TGTGCCAGCTCACCACGGGACTTGGGGGTCTACGAGCAGTACTTC
CDR3aa: CASSPRDLGVYEQYF

v_gene: TRBV6-6
j_gene: TRBJ1-5
d_gene: .
abundance: .
CDR3nt: TGTGCCAGCAGTTGGTCGGGGAATCAGCCCCAGCATTTT
CDR3aa: CASSWSGNQPQHF

v_gene: TRBV2
j_gene: TRBJ2-7
d_gene: TRBD1
abundance: once
CDR3nt: TGTGCCAGCAGAACCGGGACAGGCCGAAGTTACTACGAGCAGTACTTC
CDR3aa: CASRTGTGRSYYEQYF

v_gene: TRBV5-1
j_gene: TRBJ2-5
d_gene: .
abundance: once
CDR3nt: TGCGCCAGCAGCTTGGAACCAAGGGAGACCCAGTACTTC
CDR3aa: CASSLEPRETQYF

v_gene: TRBV19
j_gene: TRBJ2-5
d_gene: TRBD1
abundance: .
CDR3nt: TGTGCCAGTAGTCCAGGGGGCGAAGAGACCCAGTACTTC
CDR3aa: CASSPGGEETQYF

v_gene: TRBV6-5
j_gene: TRBJ2-2
d_gene: .
abundance: .
CDR3nt: TGTGCCAGCAGGCCCTTGTCGGGCCCCGGGGAGCTGTTTTTT
CDR3aa: CASRPLSGPGELFF

v_gene: TRBV7-9
j_gene: TRBJ1-2
d_gene: TRBD1
abundance: .
CDR3nt: TGTGCCAGCAGCTCAGAATCGACAGGGCCCTATGGCTACACCTTC
CDR3aa: CASSSESTGPYGYTF

v_gene: TRBV11-2
j_gene: TRBJ2-7
d_gene: TRBD2
abundance: few
CDR3nt: TGTGCCAGCAGCTTAGACGGGGGGACTTACTTC
CDR3aa: CASSLDGGTYF

v_gene: TRBV28
j_gene: TRBJ1-5
d_gene: TRBD1
abundance: many
CDR3nt: TGTGCCAGCAGCTCTCGACAGGGGGGGAATCAGCCCCAGCATTTT
CDR3aa: CASSSRQGGNQPQHF

v_gene: TRBV7-9
j_gene: TRBJ2-3
d_gene: .
abundance: .
CDR3nt: TGTGCCAGCAGCTTTCCAGATACGCAGTATTTT
CDR3aa: CASSFPDTQYF

v_gene: TRBV7-2
j_gene: TRBJ2-5
d_gene: TRBD2
abundance: .
CDR3nt: TGTGCCAGCAGCTTAATATTGACTAGCGGTGGGGGGGAGACCCAGTACTTC
CDR3aa: CASSLILTSGGGETQYF

v_gene: TRBV11-2
j_gene: TRBJ2-5
d_gene: .
abundance: .
CDR3nt: TGTGCCAGCAGCTTCCGCCTCGGGGGTCCGAGGGAGACCCAGTACTTC
CDR3aa: CASSFRLGGPRETQYF

v_gene: TRBV7-2
j_gene: TRBJ2-5
d_gene: .
abundance: .
CDR3nt: TGTGCCAGCAGCTGGACCCTAGGGGAGACCCAGTACTTC
CDR3aa: CASSWTLGETQYF

v_gene: TRBV28
j_gene: TRBJ2-2
d_gene: TRBD2
abundance: .
CDR3nt: TGTGCCAGCAGGCCACACCCCGGGACTAGCGGGAGAGAGAGGCCCGGGGAGCTGTTTTTT
CDR3aa: CASRPHPGTSGRERPGELFF

v_gene: TRBV7-3
j_gene: TRBJ2-7
d_gene: TRBD1
abundance: .
CDR3nt: TGTGCCAGCAGCCCCCCCCCTGGACAGGGAGGATACGAGCAGTACTTC
CDR3aa: CASSPPPGQGGYEQYF

v_gene: TRBV6-4
j_gene: TRBJ2-3
d_gene: .
abundance: .
CDR3nt: TGTGCTCGCTGCACAGATACGCAGTATTTT
CDR3aa: CARCTDTQYF

v_gene: TRBV7-2
j_gene: TRBJ2-2
d_gene: .
abundance: once
CDR3nt: TGTGCCAGCAGGAGACGGACATCGAACACCGGGGAGCTGTTTTTT
CDR3aa: CASRRRTSNTGELFF

v_gene: TRBV5-1
j_gene: TRBJ2-7
d_gene: TRBD2
abundance: .
CDR3nt: TGCGCCAGCAGCCTCGGGAGGGGGTATAGCGAGCAGTACTTC
CDR3aa: CASSLGRGYSEQYF

v_gene: TRBV5-1
j_gene: TRBJ2-7
d_gene: .
abundance: .
CDR3nt: TGCGCCAGCAGCTTGGATCCCGGGCTTTCCTACGAGCAGTACTTC
CDR3aa: CASSLDPGLSYEQYF

v_gene: TRBV10-1
j_gene: TRBJ1-4
d_gene: .
abundance: .
CDR3nt: TGCGCCAGCAGTGTCAATTGTGGGACCTTGTCTGAAAAACTGTTTTTT
CDR3aa: CASSVNCGTLSEKLFF

v_gene: TRBV6-1
j_gene: TRBJ1-4
d_gene: TRBD1
abundance: .
CDR3nt: TGTGCCAGCAGCCTGGGGGGACAGGGAGGAAAACTGTTTTTT
CDR3aa: CASSLGGQGGKLFF

v_gene: TRBV7-9
j_gene: TRBJ1-4
d_gene: .
abundance: .
CDR3nt: TGTGCCAGCAGCTGGCCGGGACACGTGAATGAAAAACTGTTTTTT
CDR3aa: CASSWPGHVNEKLFF

v_gene: TRBV16
j_gene: TRBJ1-2
d_gene: .
abundance: once
CDR3nt: TGTGCCAGCAGCCAATACCTGGGGGGGACGCGGGACTATGGCTACACCTTC
CDR3aa: CASSQYLGGTRDYGYTF

v_gene: TRBV28
j_gene: TRBJ2-7
d_gene: .
abundance: few
CDR3nt: TGTGCCAGCAGTGAAGGGGTCCACGAGCAGTACTTC
CDR3aa: CASSEGVHEQYF

v_gene: TRBV2
j_gene: TRBJ1-5
d_gene: .
abundance: .
CDR3nt: TGTGCCAGCAGTGAAGCCCGAAATGACCAGCCCCAGCATTTT
CDR3aa: CASSEARNDQPQHF

v_gene: TRBV27
j_gene: TRBJ2-6
d_gene: .
abundance: once
CDR3nt: TGTGCCAGCAGTCAAACCGGGGCCAACGTCCTGACTTTC
CDR3aa: CASSQTGANVLTF

v_gene: TRBV5-6
j_gene: TRBJ1-3
d_gene: TRBD1
abundance: .
CDR3nt: TGTGCCAGCAGCTTAGACAGGGGAAAAGGGTCTGGAAACACCATATATTTT
CDR3aa: CASSLDRGKGSGNTIYF

v_gene: TRBV9
j_gene: TRBJ2-7
d_gene: .
abundance: .
CDR3nt: TGTGCCAGCAGCGCAGACAGCCACTCCTACGAGCAGTACTTC
CDR3aa: CASSADSHSYEQYF

v_gene: TRBV20-1
j_gene: TRBJ1-1
d_gene: .
abundance: .
CDR3nt: TGCAGTGCTAGAGATTCTCGGGGGGCTTTCTTT
CDR3aa: CSARDSRGAFF